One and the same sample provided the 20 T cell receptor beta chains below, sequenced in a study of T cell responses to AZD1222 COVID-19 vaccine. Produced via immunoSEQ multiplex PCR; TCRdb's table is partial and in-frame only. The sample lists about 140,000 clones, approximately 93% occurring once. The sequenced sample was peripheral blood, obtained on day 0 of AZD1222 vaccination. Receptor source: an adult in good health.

In DNA form, the CDR3 reads TGTGCCACGGAGTACGGGACAGCGTATGGCTACACCTTC. It translates to CATEYGTAYGYTF. The chain couples TRBV6-5 to TRBJ1-2; 7 bases are a match to TRBD1. This CDR3 comprises 13 residues. The J segment lost 5 bases and the V segment lost 10 bases, leaving 10 bases of the junction unmatched. The germline V gene encodes CDR1 MNHEY and CDR2 SVGAGI.

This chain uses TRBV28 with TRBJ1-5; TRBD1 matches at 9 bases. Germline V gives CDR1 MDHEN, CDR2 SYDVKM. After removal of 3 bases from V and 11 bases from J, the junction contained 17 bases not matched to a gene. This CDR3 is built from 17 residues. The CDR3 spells CASSFLSRPGQGATQHF. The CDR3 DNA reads TGTGCCAGCAGTTTTTTGTCGCGGCCGGGACAGGGAGCCACCCAGCATTTT.

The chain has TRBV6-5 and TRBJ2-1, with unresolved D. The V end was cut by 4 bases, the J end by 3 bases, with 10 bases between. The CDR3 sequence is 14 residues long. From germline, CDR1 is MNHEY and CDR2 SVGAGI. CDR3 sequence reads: CASSSSANYNEQFF. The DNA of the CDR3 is TGTGCCAGCAGTTCTAGTGCCAACTACAATGAGCAGTTCTTC.

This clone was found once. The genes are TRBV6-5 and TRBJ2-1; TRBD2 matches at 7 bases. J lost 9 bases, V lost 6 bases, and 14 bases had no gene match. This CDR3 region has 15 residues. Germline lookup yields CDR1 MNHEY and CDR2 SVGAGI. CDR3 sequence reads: CASSPPGGSRSEQFF. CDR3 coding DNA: TGTGCCAGCAGCCCCCCCGGCGGGAGTCGTAGTGAGCAGTTCTTC.

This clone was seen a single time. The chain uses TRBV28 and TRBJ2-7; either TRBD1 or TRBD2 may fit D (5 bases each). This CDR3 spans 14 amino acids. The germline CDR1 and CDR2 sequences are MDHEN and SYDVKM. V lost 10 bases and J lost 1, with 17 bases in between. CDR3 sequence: CATNGAFLSYEQYF. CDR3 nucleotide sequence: TGTGCCACTAACGGGGCATTTCTTTCCTACGAGCAGTACTTC. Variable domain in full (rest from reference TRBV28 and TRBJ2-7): DVKVTQSSRYLVKRTGEKVFLECVQDMDHENMFWYRQDPGLGLRLIYFSYDVKMKEKGDIPEGYSVSREKKERFSLILESASTNQTSMYLCATNGAFLSYEQYFGPGTRLTVT.

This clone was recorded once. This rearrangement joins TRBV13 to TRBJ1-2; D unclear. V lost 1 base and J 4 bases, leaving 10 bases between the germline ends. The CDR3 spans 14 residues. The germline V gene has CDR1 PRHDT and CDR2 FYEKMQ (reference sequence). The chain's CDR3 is CASSLVSVRYGYTF. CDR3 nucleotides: TGTGCCAGCAGCTTAGTCAGCGTCCGCTATGGCTACACCTTC.

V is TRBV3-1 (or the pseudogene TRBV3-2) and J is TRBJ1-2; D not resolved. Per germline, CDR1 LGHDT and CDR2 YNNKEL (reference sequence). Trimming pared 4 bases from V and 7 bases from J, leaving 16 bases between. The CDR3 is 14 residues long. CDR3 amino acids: CASSPPGRRGGYTF. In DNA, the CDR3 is TGTGCCAGCAGCCCCCCCGGCAGGAGAGGTGGCTACACCTTC.

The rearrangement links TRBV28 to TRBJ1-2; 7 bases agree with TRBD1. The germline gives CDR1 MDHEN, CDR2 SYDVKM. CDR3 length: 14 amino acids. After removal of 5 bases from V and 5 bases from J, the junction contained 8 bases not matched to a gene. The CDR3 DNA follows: TGTGCCAGCAGTCCCCGGACAGGTTTTTATGGCTACACCTTC. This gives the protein CASSPRTGFYGYTF.

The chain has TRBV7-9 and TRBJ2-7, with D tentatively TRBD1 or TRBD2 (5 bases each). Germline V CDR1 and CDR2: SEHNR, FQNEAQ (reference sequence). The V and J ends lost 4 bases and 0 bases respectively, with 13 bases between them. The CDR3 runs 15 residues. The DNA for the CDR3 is TGTGCCAGCAGCTCCCGGGACGCGAGCTCCTACGAGCAGTACTTC. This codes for CASSSRDASSYEQYF.

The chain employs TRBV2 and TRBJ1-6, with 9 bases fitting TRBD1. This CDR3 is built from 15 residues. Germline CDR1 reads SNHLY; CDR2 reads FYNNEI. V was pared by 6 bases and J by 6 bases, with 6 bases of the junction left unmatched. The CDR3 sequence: CASSPRTGANSPLHF. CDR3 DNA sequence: TGTGCCAGCAGCCCCAGGACAGGGGCTAATTCACCCCTCCACTTT.

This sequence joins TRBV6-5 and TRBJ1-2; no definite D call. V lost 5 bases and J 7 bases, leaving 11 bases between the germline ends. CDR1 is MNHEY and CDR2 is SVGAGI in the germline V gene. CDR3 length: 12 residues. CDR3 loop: CASSTGFFGYTF. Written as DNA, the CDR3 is TGTGCCAGCAGTACGGGGTTTTTTGGCTACACCTTC.

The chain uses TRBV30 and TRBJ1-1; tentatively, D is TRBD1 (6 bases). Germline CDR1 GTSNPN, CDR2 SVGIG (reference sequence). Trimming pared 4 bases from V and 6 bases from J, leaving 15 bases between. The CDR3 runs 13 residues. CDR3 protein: CAWIGRGRSEAFF. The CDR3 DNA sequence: TGTGCCTGGATCGGCAGGGGAAGGTCTGAAGCTTTCTTT.

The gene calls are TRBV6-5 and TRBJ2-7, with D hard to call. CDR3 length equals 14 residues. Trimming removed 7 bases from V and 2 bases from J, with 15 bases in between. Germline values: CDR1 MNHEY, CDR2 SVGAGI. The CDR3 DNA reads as TGTGCCAGCAACAGACCGGACGGTCCCTACGAGCAGTACTTC. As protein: CASNRPDGPYEQYF.

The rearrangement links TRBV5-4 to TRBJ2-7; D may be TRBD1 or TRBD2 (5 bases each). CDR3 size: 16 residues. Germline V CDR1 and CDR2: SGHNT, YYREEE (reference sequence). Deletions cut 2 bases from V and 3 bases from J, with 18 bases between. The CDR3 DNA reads TGTGCCAGCAGCTTTTCGTTTGCGGAGAGGGGCTACGAGCAGTACTTC. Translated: CASSFSFAERGYEQYF.

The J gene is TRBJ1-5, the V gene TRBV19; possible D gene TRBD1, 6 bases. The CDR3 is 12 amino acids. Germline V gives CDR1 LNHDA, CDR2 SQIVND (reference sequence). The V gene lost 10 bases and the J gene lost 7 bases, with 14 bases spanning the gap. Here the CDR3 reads CATQGRLQPQHF. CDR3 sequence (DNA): TGTGCCACACAGGGAAGACTCCAGCCCCAGCATTTT.

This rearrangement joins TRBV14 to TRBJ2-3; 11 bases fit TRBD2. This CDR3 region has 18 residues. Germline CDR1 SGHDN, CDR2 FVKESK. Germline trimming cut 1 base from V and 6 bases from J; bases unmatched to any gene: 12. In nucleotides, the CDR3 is TGTGCCAGCAGCCAAGCGGCTAGGACTAGCGGGCCGGTGGATACGCAGTATTTT. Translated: CASSQAARTSGPVDTQYF.

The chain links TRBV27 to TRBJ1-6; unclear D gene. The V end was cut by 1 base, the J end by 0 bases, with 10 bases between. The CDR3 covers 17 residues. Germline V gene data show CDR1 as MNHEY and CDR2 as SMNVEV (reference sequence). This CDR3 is CASSLYVGSSYNSPLHF. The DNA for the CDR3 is TGTGCCAGCAGTTTATATGTCGGCAGCTCCTATAATTCACCCCTCCACTTT.

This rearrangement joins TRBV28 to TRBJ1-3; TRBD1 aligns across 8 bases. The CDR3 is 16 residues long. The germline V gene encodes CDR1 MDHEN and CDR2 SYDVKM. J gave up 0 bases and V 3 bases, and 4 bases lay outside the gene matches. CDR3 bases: TGTGCCAGCAGTTTCCAGACAGGGGACTCTGGAAACACCATATATTTT. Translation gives CASSFQTGDSGNTIYF.

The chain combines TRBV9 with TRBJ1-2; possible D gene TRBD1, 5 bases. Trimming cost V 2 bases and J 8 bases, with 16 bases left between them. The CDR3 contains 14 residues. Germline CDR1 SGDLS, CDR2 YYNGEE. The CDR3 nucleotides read TGTGCCAGCAGCGTGGGTGTGGAGGGACGGGGCTACACCTTC. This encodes CASSVGVEGRGYTF.

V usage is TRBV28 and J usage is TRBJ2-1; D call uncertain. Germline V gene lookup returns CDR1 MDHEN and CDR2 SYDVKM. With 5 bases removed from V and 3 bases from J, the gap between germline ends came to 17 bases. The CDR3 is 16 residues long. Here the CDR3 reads CASSPHLGFVYNEQFF. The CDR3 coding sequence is TGTGCCAGCAGTCCCCACCTCGGATTTGTCTACAATGAGCAGTTCTTC. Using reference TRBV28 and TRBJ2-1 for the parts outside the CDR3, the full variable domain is DVKVTQSSRYLVKRTGEKVFLECVQDMDHENMFWYRQDPGLGLRLIYFSYDVKMKEKGDIPEGYSVSREKKERFSLILESASTNQTSMYLCASSPHLGFVYNEQFFGPGTRLTVL.